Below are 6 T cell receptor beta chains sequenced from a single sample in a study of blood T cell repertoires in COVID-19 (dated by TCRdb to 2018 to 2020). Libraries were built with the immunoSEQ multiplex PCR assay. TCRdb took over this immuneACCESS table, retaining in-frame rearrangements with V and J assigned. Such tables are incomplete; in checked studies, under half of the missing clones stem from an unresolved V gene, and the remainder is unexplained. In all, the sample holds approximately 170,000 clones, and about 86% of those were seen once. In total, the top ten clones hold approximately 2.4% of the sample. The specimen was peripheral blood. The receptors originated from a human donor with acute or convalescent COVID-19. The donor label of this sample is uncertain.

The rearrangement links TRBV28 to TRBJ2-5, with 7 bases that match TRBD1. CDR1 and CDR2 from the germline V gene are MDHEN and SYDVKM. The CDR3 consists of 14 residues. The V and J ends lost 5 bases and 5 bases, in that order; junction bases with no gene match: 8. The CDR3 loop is CASSKGATFETQYF. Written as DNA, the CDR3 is TGTGCCAGCAGTAAGGGGGCTACATTTGAGACCCAGTACTTC.

CDR3 protein: CASSQARLAATGELFF. As DNA, the CDR3 is TGTGCCAGCAGCCAAGCCCGACTAGCCGCCACCGGGGAGCTGTTTTTT. V usage is TRBV3-1 (or the pseudogene TRBV3-2) and J usage is TRBJ2-2; 7 bases line up with TRBD2. CDR3 length: 16 residues. V shed 1 base, J shed 4 bases, and the junction held 6 bases outside the gene matches. CDR1 and CDR2 from the germline V gene are LGHDT and YNNKEL (reference sequence).

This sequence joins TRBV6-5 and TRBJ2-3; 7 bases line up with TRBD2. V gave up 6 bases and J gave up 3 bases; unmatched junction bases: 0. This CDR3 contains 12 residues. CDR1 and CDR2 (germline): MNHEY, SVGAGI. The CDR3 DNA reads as TGTGCCAGCAGACTAGCGACAGATACGCAGTATTTT. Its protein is CASRLATDTQYF.

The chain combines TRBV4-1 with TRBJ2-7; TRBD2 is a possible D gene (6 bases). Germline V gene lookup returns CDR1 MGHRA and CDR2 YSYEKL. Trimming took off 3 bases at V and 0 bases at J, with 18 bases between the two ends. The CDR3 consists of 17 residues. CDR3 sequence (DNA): TGCGCCAGCAGCCACCGAGGAACGGGGGTTAGCTCCTACGAGCAGTACTTC. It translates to CASSHRGTGVSSYEQYF.

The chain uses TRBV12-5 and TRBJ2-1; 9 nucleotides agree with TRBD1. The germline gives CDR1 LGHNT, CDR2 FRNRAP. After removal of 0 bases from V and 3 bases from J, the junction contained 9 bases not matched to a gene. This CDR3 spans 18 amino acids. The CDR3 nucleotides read TGTGCTAGTGGTTTGGTACGGGATACGGGACAGGGCTACAATGAGCAGTTCTTC. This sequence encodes CASGLVRDTGQGYNEQFF.

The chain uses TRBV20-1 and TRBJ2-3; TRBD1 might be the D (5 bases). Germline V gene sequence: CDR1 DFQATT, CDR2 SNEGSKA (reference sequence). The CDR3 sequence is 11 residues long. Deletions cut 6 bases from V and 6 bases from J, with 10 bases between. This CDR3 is CSALTVDTQYF. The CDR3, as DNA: TGCAGTGCGTTGACAGTGGATACGCAGTATTTT.